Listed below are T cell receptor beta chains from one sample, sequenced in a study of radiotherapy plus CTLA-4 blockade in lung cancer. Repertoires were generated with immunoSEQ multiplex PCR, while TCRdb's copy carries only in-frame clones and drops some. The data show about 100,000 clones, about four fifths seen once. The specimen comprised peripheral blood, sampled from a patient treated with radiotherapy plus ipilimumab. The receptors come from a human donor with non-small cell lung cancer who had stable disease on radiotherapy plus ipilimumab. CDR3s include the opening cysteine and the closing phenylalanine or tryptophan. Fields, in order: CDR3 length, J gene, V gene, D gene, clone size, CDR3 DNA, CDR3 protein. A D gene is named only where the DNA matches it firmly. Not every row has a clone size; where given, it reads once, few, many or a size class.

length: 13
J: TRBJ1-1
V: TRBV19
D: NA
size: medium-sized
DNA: TGTGCCAGTAGTCCAACAGGGTGGACTGAAGCTTTCTTT
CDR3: CASSPTGWTEAFF

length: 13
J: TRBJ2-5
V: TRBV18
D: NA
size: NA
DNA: TGTGCCAGCTCACTAGGACTGAAAGAGACCCAGTACTTC
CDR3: CASSLGLKETQYF

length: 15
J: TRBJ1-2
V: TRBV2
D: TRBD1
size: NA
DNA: TGTGCCAGCGGCCTCCCGGGACAGGGAAGCTATGGCTACACCTTC
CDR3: CASGLPGQGSYGYTF

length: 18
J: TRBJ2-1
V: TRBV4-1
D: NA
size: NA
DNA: TGCGCCAGCAGCCTCAAAGGTCCAGGGCCGAGCGGACACAATGAGCAGTTCTTC
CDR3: CASSLKGPGPSGHNEQFF

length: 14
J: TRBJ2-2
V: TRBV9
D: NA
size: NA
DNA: TGTGCCAGCAGCGTAGGGACCCCTCCCGGGGAGCTGTTTTTT
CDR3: CASSVGTPPGELFF

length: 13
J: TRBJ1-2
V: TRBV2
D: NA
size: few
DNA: TGTGCCAGCAGGTCAACAGGGAGGGGCGGCTACACCTTC
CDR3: CASRSTGRGGYTF

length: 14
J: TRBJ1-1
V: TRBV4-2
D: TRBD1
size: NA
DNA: TGTGCCAGCAGCAATGGACAGGGGAACACTGAAGCTTTCTTT
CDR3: CASSNGQGNTEAFF

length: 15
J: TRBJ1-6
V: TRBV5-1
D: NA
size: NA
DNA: TGCGCCAGCAGCTTGGAGAGCTCCTATAATTCACCCCTCCACTTT
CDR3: CASSLESSYNSPLHF

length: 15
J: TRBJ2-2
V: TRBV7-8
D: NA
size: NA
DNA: TGTGCCAGCAGCCCCGGACAACTGAACACCGGGGAGCTGTTTTTT
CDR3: CASSPGQLNTGELFF

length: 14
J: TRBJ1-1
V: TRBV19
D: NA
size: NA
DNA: TGTGCCAGTAGTACCGACAGGAGGAACACTGAAGCTTTCTTT
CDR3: CASSTDRRNTEAFF

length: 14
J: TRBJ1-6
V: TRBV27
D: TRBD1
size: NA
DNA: TGTGCCAGCAGGGCAGGGGGACTGGGGTCACCCCTCCACTTT
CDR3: CASRAGGLGSPLHF

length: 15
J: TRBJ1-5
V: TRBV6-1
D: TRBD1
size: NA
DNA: TGTGCCAGCAGACAGGGGGCGATGGGGAATCAGCCCCAGCATTTT
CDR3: CASRQGAMGNQPQHF

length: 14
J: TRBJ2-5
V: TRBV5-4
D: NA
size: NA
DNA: TGTGCCAGCAGCTTCTTGGGGGCGGGAGAGACCCAGTACTTC
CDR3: CASSFLGAGETQYF

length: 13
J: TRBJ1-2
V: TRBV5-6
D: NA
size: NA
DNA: TGTGCCAGCAGCTTGGATGCAGCGAGAGGCTACACCTTC
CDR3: CASSLDAARGYTF

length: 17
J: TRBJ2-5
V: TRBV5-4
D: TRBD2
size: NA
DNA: TGTGCCAGCAGCCCCGGGACTAGCGGGGGGCCCAAAGAGACCCAGTACTTC
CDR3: CASSPGTSGGPKETQYF

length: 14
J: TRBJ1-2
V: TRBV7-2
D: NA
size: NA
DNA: TGTGCCAGCAGCTTAGCGAGTCAGGGCTATGGCTACACCTTC
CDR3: CASSLASQGYGYTF

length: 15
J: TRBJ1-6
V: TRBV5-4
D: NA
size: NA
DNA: TGTGCCAGCAGCTTGAGGGGGGGGAATAATTCACCCCTCCACTTT
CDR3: CASSLRGGNNSPLHF

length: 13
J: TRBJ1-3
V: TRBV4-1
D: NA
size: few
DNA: TGCGCCAGCAGCCCGAGGGATCGGAACACCATATATTTT
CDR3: CASSPRDRNTIYF

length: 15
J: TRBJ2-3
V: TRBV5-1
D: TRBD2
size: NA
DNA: TGCGCCAGCAACGGCGGGACTAGCGGGACAGATACGCAGTATTTT
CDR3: CASNGGTSGTDTQYF

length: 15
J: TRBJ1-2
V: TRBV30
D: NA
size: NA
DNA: TGTGCCTGGAGTGTATCGGGACCTCGATCGGGAGGCTACACCTTC
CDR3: CAWSVSGPRSGGYTF

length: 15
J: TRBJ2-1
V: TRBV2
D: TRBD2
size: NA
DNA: TGTGCCAGCAGTGAAGGTGCGGGAGGCCCGCATGAGCAGTTCTTC
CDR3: CASSEGAGGPHEQFF

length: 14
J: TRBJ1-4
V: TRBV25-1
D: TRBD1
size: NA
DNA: TGTGCCAGCACAAACAGGGGGCTGGGTGAAAAACTGTTTTTT
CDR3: CASTNRGLGEKLFF

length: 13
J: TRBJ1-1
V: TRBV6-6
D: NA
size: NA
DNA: TGTGCCAGCAATCCTCAGGGGAACACTGAAGCTTTCTTT
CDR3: CASNPQGNTEAFF

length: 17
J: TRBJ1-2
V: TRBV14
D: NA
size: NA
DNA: TGTGCCAGCAGCCAAGTCCCCGCCGCACAGGGAAGGGGGAGCTACACCTTC
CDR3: CASSQVPAAQGRGSYTF

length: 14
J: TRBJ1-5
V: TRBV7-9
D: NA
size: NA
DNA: TGTGCCAGCAGCTTAAACGGACCCAATCAGCCCCAGCATTTT
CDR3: CASSLNGPNQPQHF

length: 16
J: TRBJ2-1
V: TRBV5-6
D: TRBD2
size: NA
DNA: TGTGCCAGCAGCTCGGTCGGTAGCGGGAGAGAGAATGAGCAGTTCTTC
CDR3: CASSSVGSGRENEQFF

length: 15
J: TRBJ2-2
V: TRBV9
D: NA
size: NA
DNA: TGTGCCAGCAGCGGTGGGGGGTATAGCACCGGGGAGCTGTTTTTT
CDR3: CASSGGGYSTGELFF

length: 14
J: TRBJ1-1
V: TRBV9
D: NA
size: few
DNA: TGTGCCAGCAGCCCCACCCCGGAGAACACTGAAGCTTTCTTT
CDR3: CASSPTPENTEAFF

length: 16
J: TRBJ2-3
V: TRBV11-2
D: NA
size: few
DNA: TGTGCCAGCAGCGTACCCATCGGGACACGCACAGATACGCAGTATTTT
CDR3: CASSVPIGTRTDTQYF

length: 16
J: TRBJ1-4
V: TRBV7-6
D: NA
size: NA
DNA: TGTGCCAGCAGCCGAGACTGGGGGGGCACTAATGAAAAACTGTTTTTT
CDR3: CASSRDWGGTNEKLFF

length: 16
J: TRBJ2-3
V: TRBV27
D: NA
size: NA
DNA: TGTGCCAGCAGTCCCTTAGGGGGGAAGGGCACAGATACGCAGTATTTT
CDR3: CASSPLGGKGTDTQYF

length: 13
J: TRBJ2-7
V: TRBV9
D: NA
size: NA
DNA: TGTGCCAGCAGCGTAGGGGGGTTGGGAGAGCAGTACTTC
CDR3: CASSVGGLGEQYF

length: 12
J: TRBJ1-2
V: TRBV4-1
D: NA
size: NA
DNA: TGCGCCAGCAGCTCCTTGCGGGGCACCTACACCTTC
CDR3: CASSSLRGTYTF

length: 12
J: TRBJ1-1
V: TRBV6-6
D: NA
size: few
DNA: TGTGCCAGTCAGGGTCCGTCCACTGAAGCTTTCTTT
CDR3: CASQGPSTEAFF

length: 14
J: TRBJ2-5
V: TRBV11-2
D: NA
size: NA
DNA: TGTGCCAGCAGCAGGACAGAGCTCCCTGGGGCCCAGTACTTC
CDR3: CASSRTELPGAQYF

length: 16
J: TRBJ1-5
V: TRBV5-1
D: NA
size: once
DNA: TGCGCCAGCACCACTTGGGCCCAGGGAGGCAATCAGCCCCAGCATTTT
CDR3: CASTTWAQGGNQPQHF

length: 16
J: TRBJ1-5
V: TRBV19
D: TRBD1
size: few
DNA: TGTGCCAGTAGTTACGGACAGGGGGTACGCAATCAGCCCCAGCATTTT
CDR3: CASSYGQGVRNQPQHF

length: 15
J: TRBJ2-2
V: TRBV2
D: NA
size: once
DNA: TGTGCCAGCAGTGTTGGACAGACGAACACCGGGGAGCTGTTTTTT
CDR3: CASSVGQTNTGELFF

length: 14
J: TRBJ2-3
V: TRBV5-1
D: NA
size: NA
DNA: TGCGCCAGCAGCTCAGCCGGTGGCACAGATACGCAGTATTTT
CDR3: CASSSAGGTDTQYF

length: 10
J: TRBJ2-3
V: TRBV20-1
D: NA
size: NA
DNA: TGCAGTGCTACTAGGGATACGCAGTATTTT
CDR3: CSATRDTQYF

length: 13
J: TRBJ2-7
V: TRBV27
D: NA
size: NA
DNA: TGTGCCAGCAGTTTATCCCCAGGAGCCGAGCAGTACTTC
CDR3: CASSLSPGAEQYF

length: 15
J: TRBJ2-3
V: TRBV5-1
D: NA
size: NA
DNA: TGCGCCAGCAGCTTGGTCGGCGCTACAGGGGATACGCAGTATTTT
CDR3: CASSLVGATGDTQYF

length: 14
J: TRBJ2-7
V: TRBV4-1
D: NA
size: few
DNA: TGCGCCAGCAGCCAAGACGACACCACCTACGAGCAGTACTTC
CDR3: CASSQDDTTYEQYF

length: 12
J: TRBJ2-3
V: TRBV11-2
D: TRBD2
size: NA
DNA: TGTGCCAGCAGCGTCGGGGGGACTGCGCAGTATTTT
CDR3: CASSVGGTAQYF

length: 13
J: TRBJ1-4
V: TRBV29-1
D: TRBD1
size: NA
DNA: TGCAGCGTTTACAGGGGGCGTGGAGAAAAACTGTTTTTT
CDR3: CSVYRGRGEKLFF

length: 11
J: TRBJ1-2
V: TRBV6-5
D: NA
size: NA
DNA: TGTGCCAGCAGGCAAAATACTGGCTACACCTTC
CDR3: CASRQNTGYTF

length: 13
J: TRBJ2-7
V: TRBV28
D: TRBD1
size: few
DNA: TGTGCCAGCACCTATGGACAGGCCTACGAGCAGTACTTC
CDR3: CASTYGQAYEQYF

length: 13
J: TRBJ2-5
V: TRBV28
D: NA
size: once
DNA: TGTGCCAGCAGTTCCCACATGGGGGAGACCCAGTACTTC
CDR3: CASSSHMGETQYF

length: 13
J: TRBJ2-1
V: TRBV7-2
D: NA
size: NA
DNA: TGTGCCAGCAGCTTGGGACCGCCCAATGAGCAGTTCTTC
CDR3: CASSLGPPNEQFF

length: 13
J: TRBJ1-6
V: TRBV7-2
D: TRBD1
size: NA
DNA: TGTGCCAGCAGGGACAGGGAACATTCACCCCTCCACTTT
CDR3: CASRDREHSPLHF

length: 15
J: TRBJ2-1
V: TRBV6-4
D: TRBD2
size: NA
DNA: TGTGCCAGCAGCCCCTCGGGAGGGTTCTACAATGAGCAGTTCTTC
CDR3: CASSPSGGFYNEQFF

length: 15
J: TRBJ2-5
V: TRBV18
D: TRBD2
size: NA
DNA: TGTGCCAGCTCACTTTCGGGACTAGCCGGGGAGACCCAGTACTTC
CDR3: CASSLSGLAGETQYF

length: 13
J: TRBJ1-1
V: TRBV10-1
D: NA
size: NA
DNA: TGCGCCACCTCGACAGGACCAAACACTGAAGCTTTCTTT
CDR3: CATSTGPNTEAFF

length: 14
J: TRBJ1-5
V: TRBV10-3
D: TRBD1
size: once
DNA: TGTGCCATCAGGGGGGACAGCCTCAATCAGCCCCAGCATTTT
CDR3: CAIRGDSLNQPQHF

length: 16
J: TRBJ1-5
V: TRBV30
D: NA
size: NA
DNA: TGTGCCTGGAGTCTCACCGGGACGCCTAAGGATCAGCCCCAGCATTTT
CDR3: CAWSLTGTPKDQPQHF

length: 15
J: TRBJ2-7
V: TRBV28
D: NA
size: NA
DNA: TGTGCCAGCAGTTTAAGTGGGACACCCTCCTACGAGCAGTACTTC
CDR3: CASSLSGTPSYEQYF

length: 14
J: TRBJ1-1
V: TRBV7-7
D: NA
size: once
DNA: TGTGCTAGCAGCTCCAGGGTTCAAAACACTGAAGCTTTCTTT
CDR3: CASSSRVQNTEAFF